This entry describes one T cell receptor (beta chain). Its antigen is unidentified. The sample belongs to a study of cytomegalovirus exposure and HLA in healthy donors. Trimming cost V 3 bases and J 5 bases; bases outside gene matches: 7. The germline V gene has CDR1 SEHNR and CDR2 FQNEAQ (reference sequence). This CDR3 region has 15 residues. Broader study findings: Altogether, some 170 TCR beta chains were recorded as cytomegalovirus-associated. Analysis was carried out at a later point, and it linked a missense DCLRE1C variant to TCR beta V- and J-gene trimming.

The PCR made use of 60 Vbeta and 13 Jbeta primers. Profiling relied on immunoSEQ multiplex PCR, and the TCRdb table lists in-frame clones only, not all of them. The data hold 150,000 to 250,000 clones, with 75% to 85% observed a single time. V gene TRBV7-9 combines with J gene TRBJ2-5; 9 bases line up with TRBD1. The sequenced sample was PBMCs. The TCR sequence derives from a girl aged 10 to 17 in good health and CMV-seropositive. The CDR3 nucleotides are TGTGCCAGCAGCTTGTTTGGGACAGGGCTGGAGACCCAGTACTTC. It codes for CASSLFGTGLETQYF.